This TCR beta chain was sequenced in a study of graft-versus-host responses after intestinal transplantation. Only in-frame clones appear in the TCRdb table, and some are missing; sequencing was by immunoSEQ multiplex PCR. The table includes more than 65,000 clones, approximately 84% detected once. Remarks on this clone: What it binds is not known.

V lost 1 base and J lost 0, with 11 bases in between. CDR1 is SGHDT and CDR2 is YYEEEE in the germline V gene. This CDR3 is built from 16 residues. This sequence was found in a human donor who was the organ donor for an intestinal transplant. This sequence joins TRBV5-6 and TRBJ1-3, with D uncertain. The starting material was unstimulated CD4+ T cells sorted from spleen or lymph node cells, obtained before transplant. DNA for the CDR3: TGTGCCAGCAGCTTGTTCCAATCTATCTCTGGAAACACCATATATTTT. Translated: CASSLFQSISGNTIYF.